This is a list of T cell receptor beta chains from one sample in a study of tumor-infiltrating lymphocytes in localized non-small cell lung cancer. Generated by immunoSEQ multiplex PCR, the TCRdb table keeps only in-frame clones and is missing some. Of 12,000 or so clones listed, less than 80% were seen once; the top ten hold around 10%. The sample comprised uninvolved lung tissue not adjacent to the tumor. Receptors originate from a human donor with non-small cell lung cancer. CDR3s leave out the opening cysteine and the closing phenylalanine or tryptophan. Each record gives: J gene, CDR3 length, V gene, clone size, CDR3 protein. Where a row states a size, it is once, few, many or the class of an expanded clone; other rows omit it.

TRBJ2-7 | 13 | TRBV19 | once | ASTPGLAGVSEQY
TRBJ1-6 | 14 | TRBV30 | . | AWSVPRTAANSPLH
TRBJ2-1 | 13 | TRBV14 | . | ASSAPGPRGSEQF
TRBJ2-7 | 12 | TRBV19 | once | ASRKQGFSYEQY
TRBJ1-1 | 14 | TRBV7-2 | . | ASSLSRTGMNTEAF
TRBJ2-5 | 14 | TRBV5-6 | . | ASSPLRPGALKTQY
TRBJ1-5 | 13 | TRBV27 | . | ASSINRASNQPQH
TRBJ1-2 | 12 | TRBV6-5 | once | ASTPRSGRYGYT
TRBJ2-3 | 12 | TRBV10-3 | . | AISVTPSADTQY
TRBJ2-6 | 14 | TRBV5-5 | . | ASSLSPGRGANVLT
TRBJ1-4 | 12 | TRBV7-9 | . | ASRGRGEDEKLF
TRBJ2-2 | 9 | TRBV11-3 | few | ASSQSGELF
TRBJ1-1 | 12 | TRBV10-3 | . | AISGRDRNTEAF
TRBJ2-7 | 12 | TRBV5-1 | . | ASSPRTDSYEQY
TRBJ1-5 | 11 | TRBV23-1 | . | ASSPGQNQPQH
TRBJ2-7 | 12 | TRBV18 | . | ASSPRGQGDKQY
TRBJ2-5 | 12 | TRBV27 | . | ASSLAGIPETQY
TRBJ2-3 | 15 | TRBV6-1 | . | ASSEASVGLSTDTQY
TRBJ1-1 | 10 | TRBV5-1 | . | ASSQDRNEAF
TRBJ1-3 | 12 | TRBV7-2 | . | ASSPGTVGNTIY
TRBJ2-7 | 11 | TRBV27 | medium-sized | ASSSNRGYEQY
TRBJ2-2 | 14 | TRBV5-1 | . | ASSTSQGLNTGELF
TRBJ2-1 | 12 | TRBV5-1 | few | ASSLDVSPNEQF
TRBJ1-5 | 17 | TRBV5-6 | . | ASSFWQGAAVGSNQPQH
TRBJ2-7 | 12 | TRBV7-2 | . | ASALSGGEGEQY
TRBJ2-3 | 13 | TRBV28 | few | ASSSRGYSTDTQY
TRBJ1-5 | 12 | TRBV7-9 | . | ASSLGTDAQPQH
TRBJ2-5 | 13 | TRBV7-9 | . | ASSVLGVSKETQY
TRBJ2-1 | 15 | TRBV7-2 | . | ASSSRNWGFAYNEQF
TRBJ2-7 | 12 | TRBV9 | . | ASSLRQANYEQY
TRBJ2-1 | 12 | TRBV5-6 | . | ASNRLSSYNEQF
TRBJ2-2 | 10 | TRBV12-5 | few | ASGLGIGELF
TRBJ2-2 | 15 | TRBV4-3 | . | ASSPTGVGFNYGELF
TRBJ1-1 | 12 | TRBV25-1 | . | ASSEGQKDSEAF
TRBJ2-4 | 16 | TRBV7-9 | . | ASSSTAGLAGAGNIQY
TRBJ1-1 | 12 | TRBV6-9 | . | ASSPRAMNTEAF
TRBJ2-7 | 12 | TRBV28 | . | ASSSREGRNEQY
TRBJ2-6 | 12 | TRBV12-5 | . | ASGYNSGANVLT
TRBJ2-7 | 19 | TRBV27 | once | ASSLFSGGPGLAGVPSEQY
TRBJ1-1 | 15 | TRBV5-1 | few | ASSLGGRAGQNTEAF
TRBJ1-6 | 17 | TRBV12-5 | few | ASGLVLSGGAAFNSPLH
TRBJ1-1 | 11 | TRBV10-2 | . | ASSFPWDTEAF
TRBJ2-2 | 13 | TRBV19 | . | ASSRRDSYTGELF
TRBJ1-5 | 11 | TRBV4-1 | . | ASSQRSNQPQH
TRBJ2-2 | 14 | TRBV11-2 | . | ASSFTSGTNTGELF
TRBJ2-5 | 16 | TRBV7-2 | . | ASSFRSAQRGMRETQY
TRBJ2-1 | 14 | TRBV5-1 | . | ASSSLLAGGENEQF
TRBJ1-1 | 15 | TRBV5-1 | . | ASSFGRLGAANTEAF